These 27 T cell receptor beta chains were all obtained from the same sample, sequenced in a study of chemoradiotherapy in HPV16-positive cancers. Data came from immunoSEQ multiplex PCR; TCRdb stores just in-frame clones and leaves some out. The sample consists of roughly 4,100 clones, around 83% of them appearing once. The sample consisted of tumor tissue, taken from a patient who underwent chemoradiotherapy. All receptors come from a human donor with HPV-associated anogenital cancer.

J is TRBJ2-5 and V is TRBV7-3; 14 nucleotides match TRBD2. V was pared by 5 bases and J by 2 bases, with 4 bases of the junction left unmatched. Per germline, CDR1 SGHTA and CDR2 FQGTGA. This CDR3 comprises 16 residues. The CDR3 region has the DNA TGTGCCAGCAGCCCCAGACTAGCGGGGGGGCAAGAGACCCAGTACTTC. It codes for CASSPRLAGGQETQYF.

The chain carries TRBV2 and TRBJ2-3; TRBD2 matches at 9 bases. This CDR3 spans 16 amino acids. Germline V lookup: CDR1 SNHLY, CDR2 FYNNEI. J gave up 3 bases and V 3 bases, and 7 bases lay outside the gene matches. The CDR3 loop is CASSDRLLAGTDTQYF. CDR3 coding DNA: TGTGCCAGCAGTGATCGGCTTCTAGCGGGGACAGATACGCAGTATTTT.

CDR3 nucleotide sequence: TGTGCCAGCAGTCAAATTAGCGGGAGGGATCCCTACGAGCAGTACTTC. Translated, it gives CASSQISGRDPYEQYF. The chain joins TRBV7-9 to TRBJ2-7; TRBD2 aligns across 11 bases. Unmatched junction bases numbered 9, after V lost 6 bases and J lost 2 bases. Germline values: CDR1 SEHNR, CDR2 FQNEAQ (reference sequence). There are 16 residues in the CDR3.

V gene TRBV6-5 combines with J gene TRBJ1-3; TRBD1 might be the D (5 bases). Trimming shortened V by 5 bases and J by 3 bases, and 11 bases separated the two germline ends. In germline, CDR1 is MNHEY, CDR2 SVGAGI. The CDR3 sequence is 14 residues long. The CDR3 DNA sequence: TGTGCCAGCAGTCTAACAGGAGTTGGAAACACCATATATTTT. As protein: CASSLTGVGNTIYF.

This clone occurred a few times. The chain is built from TRBV15 and TRBJ2-6, with a possible D match to TRBD1 (6 bases). V was shortened by 3 bases and J by 0 bases, with 15 bases between the two germline ends. The germline V gene encodes CDR1 LNHNV and CDR2 YYDKDF (reference sequence). The length of the CDR3 is 18 residues. This CDR3 is CATSSPNRALSGANVLTF. CDR3 coding DNA: TGTGCCACCAGCAGCCCCAACAGGGCCCTCTCTGGGGCCAACGTCCTGACTTTC. The full variable domain, rest sourced from reference TRBV15 and TRBJ2-6, is DAMVIQNPRYQVTQFGKPVTLSCSQTLNHNVMYWYQQKSSQAPKLLFHYYDKDFNNEADTPDNFQSRRPNTSFCFLDIRSPGLGDTAMYLCATSSPNRALSGANVLTFGAGSRLTVL.

The gene calls are TRBV4-1 and TRBJ2-1, with D tentatively TRBD1 or TRBD2 (5 bases each). V was trimmed by 1 base and J by 6 bases, leaving 22 bases between them. CDR3 length equals 18 residues. Per the germline V gene, CDR1 is MGHRA and CDR2 is YSYEKL. CDR3 DNA: TGCGCCAGCAGCCAAGCCGGGTTCGATGGGACCCTTGGCAATGAGCAGTTCTTC. Translation gives CASSQAGFDGTLGNEQFF.

The chain carries TRBV2 and TRBJ2-7; D remains unclear. V lost 2 bases, J lost 2 bases, and 4 bases lay in between. Germline V gene data show CDR1 as SNHLY and CDR2 as FYNNEI. The CDR3 is 12 amino acids. In nucleotides, the CDR3 is TGTGCCAGCAGTGAACTCCCCTACGAGCAGTACTTC. Amino acids: CASSELPYEQYF.

The CDR3 region is CASSVGQGEGANEKLFF. CDR3 in DNA: TGCGCCAGCAGCGTGGGACAGGGAGAGGGGGCTAATGAAAAACTGTTTTTT. This sequence joins TRBV5-1 and TRBJ1-4, with 9 bases identical to TRBD1. Per the germline V gene, CDR1 is SGHRS and CDR2 is YFSETQ. V was pared by 4 bases and J by 3 bases, with 10 bases of the junction left unmatched. CDR3 length equals 17 residues.

V is TRBV4-3 and J is TRBJ2-1, with D perhaps given as TRBD1 or TRBD2 (7 bases each). Germline loops: CDR1 LGHNA, CDR2 YSLEER. The ends were cut back, 1 base at V and 1 base at J, with 17 bases in the middle. CDR3 size: 18 residues. The CDR3 DNA sequence: TGCGCCAGCAGCCAAGCTCTGAGGGAGGGGGCTTCCTACAATGAGCAGTTCTTC. It specifies CASSQALREGASYNEQFF.

The chain is built from TRBV29-1 and TRBJ2-2; 7 bases match TRBD1. V gave up 3 bases and J gave up 5 bases; unmatched junction bases: 15. Germline V gives CDR1 SQVTM, CDR2 ANQGSEA. This CDR3 comprises 17 residues. DNA for the CDR3: TGCAGCGTTGACAGCCCCAGGCCAGGGGGATTTACCGGGGAGCTGTTTTTT. Translated, it gives CSVDSPRPGGFTGELFF.

The chain has TRBV19 and TRBJ2-3; D may match TRBD1 or TRBD2 (5 bases each). Trimming took off 3 bases at V and 8 bases at J, with 18 bases between the two ends. The CDR3 is 15 amino acids. CDR1 and CDR2 (germline): LNHDA, SQIVND (reference sequence). The CDR3 nucleotides are TGTGCCAGTAGTATCCAAGGGACCAGACAACGTACGCAGTATTTT. Amino acids: CASSIQGTRQRTQYF. Full variable domain (remainder filled in from reference TRBV19 and TRBJ2-3): DGGITQSPKYLFRKEGQNVTLSCEQNLNHDAMYWYRQDPGQGLRLIYYSQIVNDFQKGDIAEGYSVSREKKESFPLTVTSAQKNPTAFYLCASSIQGTRQRTQYFGPGTRLTVL.

The chain uses TRBV6-5 and TRBJ1-2, with a tentative D call TRBD1 (5 bases). The CDR3 consists of 13 residues. Deletions cut 7 bases from V and 8 bases from J, with 17 bases between. Germline V CDR1 and CDR2: MNHEY, SVGAGI. CDR3 sequence (DNA): TGTGCCAGCAAGGAGTTGGGGGGGGAAGGCTACACCTTC. As protein: CASKELGGEGYTF.

This clone was detected only a few times. The V gene is TRBV19, the J gene TRBJ2-5, with D possibly being TRBD1 (6 bases). Trimming shortened V by 1 base and J by 5 bases, and 8 bases separated the two germline ends. CDR3 size: 13 residues. The germline V gene has CDR1 LNHDA and CDR2 SQIVND (reference sequence). For the CDR3, the DNA is TGTGCCAGTAGTATAGCAGGGGCTGAGACCCAGTACTTC. This encodes CASSIAGAETQYF.

V is TRBV6-8 and J is TRBJ2-5; 9 bases are shared with TRBD2. The V segment lost 7 bases and the J segment 5 bases; nucleotides outside the gene matches: 20. CDR3 length: 18 amino acids. The germline CDR1 and CDR2 sequences are MNHGY and SAAAGT. Here the CDR3 DNA reads TGTGCCAGCACCTGGGGAGGGGCTCACACTAGCGGGTGGGAGACCCAGTACTTC. Encoded protein: CASTWGGAHTSGWETQYF.

The sample holds a few counts of this clone. The rearrangement joins TRBV19 to TRBJ1-4; D is perhaps TRBD1 (5 bases). Between the trimmed V and J ends, which lost 7 bases and 1 base, there was a span of 10 bases. The CDR3 spans 14 residues. CDR1 and CDR2 from the germline V gene are LNHDA and SQIVND (reference sequence). CDR3 sequence reads: CASTQGQTNEKLFF. The CDR3 bases are TGTGCCAGTACCCAGGGTCAAACTAATGAAAAACTGTTTTTT. The whole variable domain, filled in from reference TRBV19 and TRBJ1-4, reads DGGITQSPKYLFRKEGQNVTLSCEQNLNHDAMYWYRQDPGQGLRLIYYSQIVNDFQKGDIAEGYSVSREKKESFPLTVTSAQKNPTAFYLCASTQGQTNEKLFFGSGTQLSVL.

The chain links TRBV10-3 to TRBJ2-3; 9 bases agree with TRBD1. The CDR3 covers 14 residues. Germline assignment: CDR1 ENHRY and CDR2 SYGVKD. V shed 4 bases, J shed 5 bases, and the junction held 4 bases outside the gene matches. The CDR3 sequence: CAISGGTGQDTQYF. DNA of the CDR3: TGTGCCATCAGTGGCGGGACAGGGCAAGATACGCAGTATTTT.

The chain joins TRBV30 to TRBJ1-4; D is unresolved. The CDR3 extends over 13 amino acids. Trimming shortened V by 1 base and J by 10 bases, and 13 bases separated the two germline ends. Germline CDR1 reads GTSNPN; CDR2 reads SVGIG (reference sequence). The CDR3 bases are TGTGCCTGGAGTGGGAACCAACTCCGAAAACTGTTTTTT. It encodes CAWSGNQLRKLFF.

The chain uses TRBV25-1 and TRBJ2-2; weak D call: TRBD2 (6 bases). Deletions cut 2 bases from V and 7 bases from J, with 11 bases between. CDR1 and CDR2 (germline): MGHDK, SYGVNS. The CDR3 is 14 residues long. For the CDR3, the DNA is TGTGCCAGCAGTGAAGCGGGGTCTGGCGGGGAGCTGTTTTTT. Translated, it gives CASSEAGSGGELFF.

The chain is built from TRBV11-2 and TRBJ2-7; maybe TRBD2 (6 bases). Germline values: CDR1 SGHAT, CDR2 FQNNGV. This CDR3 comprises 16 residues. V lost 6 bases and J lost 3, with 21 bases in between. CDR3 in amino acids: CASRPRSSGPIYEQYF. CDR3 bases: TGTGCCAGCAGACCCAGGTCCAGCGGGCCTATCTACGAGCAGTACTTC.

This clone was recorded only once. This sequence joins TRBV5-4 and TRBJ2-3, with 14 nucleotides matching TRBD2. Germline-derived CDR1 and CDR2 are SGHNT and YYREEE (reference sequence). V trimming: 2 bases; J trimming: 0 bases; junction bases outside the gene matches: 2. This CDR3 comprises 17 residues. CDR3 nucleotide sequence: TGTGCCAGCAGCTTTAGACTAGCGGGAGGGAGCACAGATACGCAGTATTTT. Translating gives CASSFRLAGGSTDTQYF.

This chain links TRBV6-6 with TRBJ2-3; D is unresolved. Germline CDR1 MNHNY, CDR2 SVGAGI (reference sequence). The CDR3 runs to 12 residues. Trimming removed 8 bases from V and 2 bases from J, with 8 bases in between. CDR3 DNA sequence: TGTGCCAGCGGTGGTCCCACAGATACGCAGTATTTT. As protein: CASGGPTDTQYF.

The V call is TRBV5-4, the J call TRBJ1-2; the match to TRBD1 covers 10 bases. The CDR3 extends over 13 amino acids. The germline V gene encodes CDR1 SGHNT and CDR2 YYREEE (reference sequence). V shed 3 bases and J 7 bases; nucleotides not matched to a gene: 3. DNA for the CDR3: TGTGCCAGCAGCTCCGGACAGGGGGGTGGCTACACCTTC. Translating it yields CASSSGQGGGYTF.

The rearrangement uses TRBV28 and TRBJ1-5, with D perhaps TRBD1 (5 bases). Trimming cost V 7 bases and J 6 bases, with 16 bases left between them. The CDR3 length is 14 residues. Per germline, CDR1 MDHEN and CDR2 SYDVKM. CDR3 in DNA: TGTGCCAGCATTCCAGAGGGGCGCGGTCAGCCCCAGCATTTT. Translating gives CASIPEGRGQPQHF. The full variable domain, rest sourced from reference TRBV28 and TRBJ1-5, is DVKVTQSSRYLVKRTGEKVFLECVQDMDHENMFWYRQDPGLGLRLIYFSYDVKMKEKGDIPEGYSVSREKKERFSLILESASTNQTSMYLCASIPEGRGQPQHFGDGTRLSIL.

V is TRBV6-1 and J is TRBJ1-5; D uncertain. Germline loops: CDR1 MNHNS, CDR2 SASEGT. CDR3 length: 14 amino acids. V lost 3 bases and J lost 5, with 11 bases in between. CDR3 sequence: CASSESGSDQPQHF. CDR3 nucleotides: TGTGCCAGCAGTGAGTCTGGGTCCGATCAGCCCCAGCATTTT.

This chain uses TRBV27 with TRBJ2-7, with TRBD2 matching 7 bases. The V gene's germline CDR1 is MNHEY and CDR2 SMNVEV (reference sequence). Germline trimming cut 5 bases from V and 6 bases from J; bases unmatched to any gene: 19. The CDR3 covers 17 residues. The DNA for the CDR3 is TGTGCCAGCAGTAAAACAAATTTAGCGGGTTCACCTAGCGAGCAGTACTTC. Translating it yields CASSKTNLAGSPSEQYF.

This rearrangement joins TRBV5-8 to TRBJ2-3; D gene unclear. Deletions cut 5 bases from V and 8 bases from J, with 15 bases between. The germline V gene has CDR1 SGHTS and CDR2 YDEGEE. The CDR3 is 13 amino acids. CDR3 bases: TGTGCCAGCAGTCCTACGCCCTCTGGTACGCAGTATTTT. This sequence encodes CASSPTPSGTQYF.

The chain joins TRBV2 to TRBJ2-1; 7 positions match TRBD1. CDR3 length equals 14 residues. Looked up from germline, CDR1 is SNHLY and CDR2 is FYNNEI. The ends lost 9 bases at V and 1 base at J; junction bases unmatched: 6. The CDR3 nucleotides are TGTGCCAGTTCCCGGGACAGTTCCTACAATGAGCAGTTCTTC. Protein: CASSRDSSYNEQFF.